Presented here are 22 T cell receptor beta chains from one specimen sequenced in a study of shared clonotypes between healthy human individuals. The data were produced by immunoSEQ multiplex PCR, yet TCRdb's version contains in-frame clones alone and is incomplete. The sample lists 2.3 million or so clones; 93% were seen once. The sample consisted of naive CD4+ T cells from PBMCs. Indicated subset: CD45RA+ positively selected. Receptors originate from a man aged 18 to 30 in good health. Some clones in this sample may be carry-over from other donors' samples.

The rearrangement links TRBV4-3 to TRBJ2-3, with 11 bases that match TRBD2. CDR3 length: 17 residues. V lost 1 base, J lost 5 bases, and 8 bases stayed unmatched. The germline V gene has CDR1 LGHNA and CDR2 YSLEER. The CDR3 DNA sequence: TGCGCCAGCAGCCAAGCTACTAGCGGGAGACGGGTAGATACGCAGTATTTT. Translating gives CASSQATSGRRVDTQYF.

The chain combines TRBV18 with TRBJ2-3, with D maybe TRBD2 (6 bases). Germline-derived CDR1 and CDR2 are KGHSH and LQKENI. The CDR3 consists of 14 residues. Trimming left V 6 bases short and J 2 bases short, with 12 bases between. The CDR3 sequence is CASSTGASTDTQYF. CDR3 bases: TGTGCCAGCTCCACGGGAGCATCCACAGATACGCAGTATTTT.

The rearrangement joins TRBV5-1 to TRBJ2-1; D remains ambiguous. In germline, CDR1 is SGHRS, CDR2 YFSETQ. The CDR3 loop spans 14 amino acids. Trimming shortened V by 0 bases and J by 7 bases, and 11 bases separated the two germline ends. This chain's CDR3 is CASSLAGVRNEQFF. The CDR3 DNA is TGCGCCAGCAGCTTGGCCGGAGTTCGGAATGAGCAGTTCTTC. Filled out from reference TRBV5-1 and TRBJ2-1, the complete variable domain reads KAGVTQTPRYLIKTRGQQVTLSCSPISGHRSVSWYQQTPGQGLQFLFEYFSETQRNKGNFPGRFSGRQFSNSRSEMNVSTLELGDSALYLCASSLAGVRNEQFFGPGTRLTVL.

Turning to this clone: This sample also contains other DNA sequences that code for the same CDR3. The chain joins TRBV9 to TRBJ2-2; D not certain. This CDR3 spans 15 amino acids. Trimming removed 0 bases at V and 2 bases at J, with 8 bases between. Germline CDR1 is SGDLS and CDR2 is YYNGEE. The CDR3 bases are TGTGCCAGCAGCGTAGCGGCGGCCAACACCGGGGAGCTGTTTTTT. Translating it yields CASSVAAANTGELFF.

This chain joins TRBV12-5 and TRBJ2-1; tentatively, D is TRBD1 (5 bases). This CDR3 is 13 amino acids long. The germline gives CDR1 LGHNT, CDR2 FRNRAP. Trimming left V 7 bases short and J 4 bases short, with 11 bases between. CDR3 sequence (DNA): TGTGCTAGTGCCATGACAGATTACAATGAGCAGTTCTTC. Protein: CASAMTDYNEQFF.

V is TRBV5-1 and J is TRBJ2-5, with TRBD1 matching over 7 bases. CDR3 length: 15 amino acids. The J segment lost 2 bases and the V segment lost 0 bases, leaving 4 bases of the junction unmatched. In germline, CDR1 is SGHRS, CDR2 YFSETQ. The CDR3 region is CASSLGRQGQETQYF. CDR3 nucleotide sequence: TGCGCCAGCAGCTTGGGTCGACAGGGTCAAGAGACCCAGTACTTC.

J is TRBJ2-5 and V is TRBV28; no firm D call. There are 15 residues in the CDR3. Trimming left V 5 bases short and J 2 bases short, with 15 bases between. CDR1 and CDR2 from the germline V gene are MDHEN and SYDVKM. The CDR3: CASSTPGVTQETQYF. Here the CDR3 DNA reads TGTGCCAGCAGTACCCCTGGGGTAACTCAAGAGACCCAGTACTTC.

There are a few counts of this clone. Other DNA sequences in this specimen translate into the identical CDR3. The V and J genes are TRBV18 and TRBJ1-1; D not resolved. The CDR3 sequence is 13 residues long. V lost 3 bases, J lost 4 bases, and 9 bases lay in between. Germline V gene sequence: CDR1 KGHSH, CDR2 LQKENI. The CDR3 is CASSPPPSTEAFF. In DNA, the CDR3 is TGTGCCAGCTCACCTCCTCCCAGCACTGAAGCTTTCTTT.

J is TRBJ1-2 and V is TRBV7-2; D might be TRBD1 (6 bases). CDR1 and CDR2 from the germline V gene are SGHTA and FQGNSA. Trimming removed 3 bases at V and 7 bases at J, with 18 bases between. The CDR3 sequence is 15 residues long. The CDR3 region is CASSFFRGPGGGYTF. The CDR3 nucleotides are TGTGCCAGCAGCTTTTTCAGGGGTCCCGGCGGTGGCTACACCTTC.

V usage is TRBV18 and J usage is TRBJ2-7; D possibly corresponds to TRBD2 (6 bases). The CDR3 spans 14 residues. V lost 3 bases and J lost 7, with 16 bases in between. Germline V gives CDR1 KGHSH, CDR2 LQKENI. The CDR3 is CASSPGGLSGEQYF. The DNA for the CDR3 is TGTGCCAGCTCACCTGGCGGACTTAGCGGAGAGCAGTACTTC.

J is TRBJ2-4 and V is TRBV11-2; TRBD2 agrees at 7 bases. Trimming at V came to 5 bases and at J to 1 base, leaving 11 bases not matched to a gene. The CDR3 has 17 residues. The germline CDR1 and CDR2 sequences are SGHAT and FQNNGV. Here the CDR3 DNA reads TGTGCCAGCAGCCCGATGGGGGGGGTTTTGGCCAAAAACATTCAGTACTTC. Translating gives CASSPMGGVLAKNIQYF.

The gene calls are TRBV7-2 and TRBJ2-1; possibly TRBD2 for D (6 bases). The germline V gene has CDR1 SGHTA and CDR2 FQGNSA. V lost 4 bases to trimming and J lost 0 bases, with 10 bases between them. This CDR3 is built from 15 residues. The CDR3 DNA sequence: TGTGCCAGCAGCTCCGGAGGGCCCTCCTACAATGAGCAGTTCTTC. It specifies CASSSGGPSYNEQFF.

V usage is TRBV7-3 and J usage is TRBJ2-7; TRBD1 matches at 10 bases. Germline V gives CDR1 SGHTA, CDR2 FQGTGA. The ends lost 5 bases at V and 5 bases at J; junction bases unmatched: 9. The CDR3 runs 15 residues. The CDR3 is CASSRAGTGVNEQYF. The DNA of the CDR3 is TGTGCCAGCAGCAGAGCCGGGACAGGGGTAAACGAGCAGTACTTC.

The rearrangement uses TRBV15 and TRBJ2-2; D possibly corresponds to TRBD1 (5 bases). There are 15 residues in the CDR3. Germline values: CDR1 LNHNV, CDR2 YYDKDF (reference sequence). Trimming shortened V by 1 base and J by 6 bases, and 12 bases separated the two germline ends. CDR3 sequence (DNA): TGTGCCACCAGCAGAGTAAAGGGGTTGCCCGGGGAGCTGTTTTTT. Its translation is CATSRVKGLPGELFF.

A note on this clone: The same CDR3 can be traced to other DNA sequences in this sample. This rearrangement joins TRBV7-6 to TRBJ2-7, with D unresolved. The CDR3 runs 15 residues. Trimming took off 1 base at V and 3 bases at J, with 13 bases between the two ends. CDR1 SGHVS and CDR2 FNYEAQ come from the germline V gene. The CDR3 DNA reads as TGTGCCAGCAGCTTAGTCGCAGGTTTGGGCTACGAGCAGTACTTC. Translated, it gives CASSLVAGLGYEQYF.

The CDR3 coding sequence is TGTGCCACCACCCTCCGCGGGACAGGGAACAATCAGCCCCAGCATTTT. This sequence encodes CATTLRGTGNNQPQHF. The V call is TRBV15, the J call TRBJ1-5, with TRBD1 matching over 9 bases. The CDR3 is made up of 16 amino acids. Germline CDR1 and CDR2: LNHNV and YYDKDF (reference sequence). With V trimmed by 7 bases and J by 3 bases, 10 bases remained unmatched. The full variable domain, rest sourced from reference TRBV15 and TRBJ1-5, is DAMVIQNPRYQVTQFGKPVTLSCSQTLNHNVMYWYQQKSSQAPKLLFHYYDKDFNNEADTPDNFQSRRPNTSFCFLDIRSPGLGDTAMYLCATTLRGTGNNQPQHFGDGTRLSIL.

This clone was detected only a few times. V and J are TRBV10-2 and TRBJ1-1; 8 nucleotides match TRBD1. The length of the CDR3 is 13 residues. Germline V gives CDR1 WSHSY, CDR2 SAAADI. V shed 6 bases, J shed 10 bases, and the junction held 10 bases outside the gene matches. DNA for the CDR3: TGCGCCAGCAGCGCCGGACAGGGAAGGGTAGCTTTCTTT. Protein product: CASSAGQGRVAFF.

The chain is built from TRBV28 and TRBJ1-5; D might be TRBD1 (6 bases). The V end lost 2 bases, the J end lost 6 bases, and 11 bases lay between the germline ends. The CDR3 extends over 14 amino acids. In germline, CDR1 is MDHEN, CDR2 SYDVKM. The CDR3, as DNA: TGTGCCAGCAGTTTAACAGGGCGAGTTCAGCCCCAGCATTTT. Amino acids: CASSLTGRVQPQHF. Drawing the rest from reference TRBV28 and TRBJ1-5, the complete variable domain is DVKVTQSSRYLVKRTGEKVFLECVQDMDHENMFWYRQDPGLGLRLIYFSYDVKMKEKGDIPEGYSVSREKKERFSLILESASTNQTSMYLCASSLTGRVQPQHFGDGTRLSIL.

Concerning this clone itself: Within the sample, other DNA sequences also encode this same CDR3. This sequence joins TRBV18 and TRBJ2-3; TRBD2 might be the D (5 bases). Germline CDR1 is KGHSH and CDR2 is LQKENI. Deletions cut 0 bases from V and 0 bases from J, with 7 bases between. The CDR3 length is 15 residues. CDR3 coding DNA: TGTGCCAGCTCACCACCCAGCGGAAGCACAGATACGCAGTATTTT. Its protein is CASSPPSGSTDTQYF.

The V gene is TRBV27, the J gene TRBJ2-1; perhaps TRBD1 as D (6 bases). The length of the CDR3 is 15 residues. CDR1 and CDR2 from the germline V gene are MNHEY and SMNVEV (reference sequence). Trimming took off 6 bases at V and 4 bases at J, with 16 bases between the two ends. CDR3 sequence reads: CASRAGDKPYNEQFF. The CDR3 region has the DNA TGTGCCAGCAGAGCAGGGGACAAACCTTACAATGAGCAGTTCTTC.

The CDR3 protein is CAWSDGLAGGDTQYF. The CDR3 DNA is TGTGCCTGGAGTGACGGACTAGCGGGAGGAGATACGCAGTATTTT. This sequence joins TRBV30 and TRBJ2-3; 14 positions agree with TRBD2. This CDR3 spans 15 amino acids. Germline CDR1 reads GTSNPN; CDR2 reads SVGIG (reference sequence). V was clipped by 1 base and J by 5 bases; unmatched bases: 2.

The chain recombines TRBV27 with TRBJ2-6; no firm D call. The CDR3 length is 14 residues. The V end was cut by 6 bases, the J end by 0 bases, with 6 bases between. Germline values: CDR1 MNHEY, CDR2 SMNVEV (reference sequence). The DNA of the CDR3 is TGTGCCAGCAGGCATCTCTCTGGGGCCAACGTCCTGACTTTC. It translates to CASRHLSGANVLTF.